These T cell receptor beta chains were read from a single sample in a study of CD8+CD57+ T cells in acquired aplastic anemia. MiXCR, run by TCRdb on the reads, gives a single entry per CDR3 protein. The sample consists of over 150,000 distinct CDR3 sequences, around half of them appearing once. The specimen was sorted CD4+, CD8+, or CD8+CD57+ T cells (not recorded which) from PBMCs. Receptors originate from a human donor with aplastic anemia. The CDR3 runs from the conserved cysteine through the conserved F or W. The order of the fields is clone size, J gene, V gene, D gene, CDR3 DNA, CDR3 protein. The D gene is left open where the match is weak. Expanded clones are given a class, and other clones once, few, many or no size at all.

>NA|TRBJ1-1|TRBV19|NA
TGTGCCAGTAGTGCCTACAGGATGGGGATAACTGAAGCTTTCTTT
CASSAYRMGITEAFF
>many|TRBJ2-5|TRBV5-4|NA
TGTGCCAGCAGCTTCAGGGTCCAAGAGACCCAGTACTTC
CASSFRVQETQYF
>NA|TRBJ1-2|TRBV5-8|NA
TGTGCCAGCAGTTTGGCCCCCAGGGCCTATGGCTACACCTTC
CASSLAPRAYGYTF
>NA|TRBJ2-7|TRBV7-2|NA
TGTGCCAGCTCAACGGGACTGAAGGACTACGAGCAGTACTTC
CASSTGLKDYEQYF
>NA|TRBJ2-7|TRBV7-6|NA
TGTGCCAGCAGCTTAGGAGTAAGCGGCGAGCAGTACTTC
CASSLGVSGEQYF
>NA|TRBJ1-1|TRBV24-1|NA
TGTGCCACCAGTGGGGAAAGTAACACTGAAGCTTTCTTT
CATSGESNTEAFF
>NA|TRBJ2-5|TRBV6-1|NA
TGTGCCAGCAGTGACCTATGGGGGGGGGGCGAGACCCAGTACTTC
CASSDLWGGGETQYF
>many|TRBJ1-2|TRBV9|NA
TGTGCCAGCAGCGACAGGCGCGGCTACACCTTC
CASSDRRGYTF
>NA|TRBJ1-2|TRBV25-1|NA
TGTGCCAGCAGTGAATGGAGGCGGAAGGGTGGCTACACCTTC
CASSEWRRKGGYTF
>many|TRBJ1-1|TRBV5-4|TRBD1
TGTGCCAGCAGCTCAAGGGGGCTAGATGAAGCTTTCTTT
CASSSRGLDEAFF
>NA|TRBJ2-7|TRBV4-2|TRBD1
TGTGCCAGCAGCCCGCGGGACAGGGGAACCTACGAGCAGTACTTC
CASSPRDRGTYEQYF
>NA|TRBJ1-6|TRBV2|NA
TGTGCCAGCACCCGGGACACCTTTTTGATCCCCCTCCACTTT
CASTRDTFLIPLHF
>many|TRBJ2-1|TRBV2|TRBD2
TGTGCCAGCAGTGTTCAAGCGGGGGGGCCATATGAGCAGTTCTTC
CASSVQAGGPYEQFF